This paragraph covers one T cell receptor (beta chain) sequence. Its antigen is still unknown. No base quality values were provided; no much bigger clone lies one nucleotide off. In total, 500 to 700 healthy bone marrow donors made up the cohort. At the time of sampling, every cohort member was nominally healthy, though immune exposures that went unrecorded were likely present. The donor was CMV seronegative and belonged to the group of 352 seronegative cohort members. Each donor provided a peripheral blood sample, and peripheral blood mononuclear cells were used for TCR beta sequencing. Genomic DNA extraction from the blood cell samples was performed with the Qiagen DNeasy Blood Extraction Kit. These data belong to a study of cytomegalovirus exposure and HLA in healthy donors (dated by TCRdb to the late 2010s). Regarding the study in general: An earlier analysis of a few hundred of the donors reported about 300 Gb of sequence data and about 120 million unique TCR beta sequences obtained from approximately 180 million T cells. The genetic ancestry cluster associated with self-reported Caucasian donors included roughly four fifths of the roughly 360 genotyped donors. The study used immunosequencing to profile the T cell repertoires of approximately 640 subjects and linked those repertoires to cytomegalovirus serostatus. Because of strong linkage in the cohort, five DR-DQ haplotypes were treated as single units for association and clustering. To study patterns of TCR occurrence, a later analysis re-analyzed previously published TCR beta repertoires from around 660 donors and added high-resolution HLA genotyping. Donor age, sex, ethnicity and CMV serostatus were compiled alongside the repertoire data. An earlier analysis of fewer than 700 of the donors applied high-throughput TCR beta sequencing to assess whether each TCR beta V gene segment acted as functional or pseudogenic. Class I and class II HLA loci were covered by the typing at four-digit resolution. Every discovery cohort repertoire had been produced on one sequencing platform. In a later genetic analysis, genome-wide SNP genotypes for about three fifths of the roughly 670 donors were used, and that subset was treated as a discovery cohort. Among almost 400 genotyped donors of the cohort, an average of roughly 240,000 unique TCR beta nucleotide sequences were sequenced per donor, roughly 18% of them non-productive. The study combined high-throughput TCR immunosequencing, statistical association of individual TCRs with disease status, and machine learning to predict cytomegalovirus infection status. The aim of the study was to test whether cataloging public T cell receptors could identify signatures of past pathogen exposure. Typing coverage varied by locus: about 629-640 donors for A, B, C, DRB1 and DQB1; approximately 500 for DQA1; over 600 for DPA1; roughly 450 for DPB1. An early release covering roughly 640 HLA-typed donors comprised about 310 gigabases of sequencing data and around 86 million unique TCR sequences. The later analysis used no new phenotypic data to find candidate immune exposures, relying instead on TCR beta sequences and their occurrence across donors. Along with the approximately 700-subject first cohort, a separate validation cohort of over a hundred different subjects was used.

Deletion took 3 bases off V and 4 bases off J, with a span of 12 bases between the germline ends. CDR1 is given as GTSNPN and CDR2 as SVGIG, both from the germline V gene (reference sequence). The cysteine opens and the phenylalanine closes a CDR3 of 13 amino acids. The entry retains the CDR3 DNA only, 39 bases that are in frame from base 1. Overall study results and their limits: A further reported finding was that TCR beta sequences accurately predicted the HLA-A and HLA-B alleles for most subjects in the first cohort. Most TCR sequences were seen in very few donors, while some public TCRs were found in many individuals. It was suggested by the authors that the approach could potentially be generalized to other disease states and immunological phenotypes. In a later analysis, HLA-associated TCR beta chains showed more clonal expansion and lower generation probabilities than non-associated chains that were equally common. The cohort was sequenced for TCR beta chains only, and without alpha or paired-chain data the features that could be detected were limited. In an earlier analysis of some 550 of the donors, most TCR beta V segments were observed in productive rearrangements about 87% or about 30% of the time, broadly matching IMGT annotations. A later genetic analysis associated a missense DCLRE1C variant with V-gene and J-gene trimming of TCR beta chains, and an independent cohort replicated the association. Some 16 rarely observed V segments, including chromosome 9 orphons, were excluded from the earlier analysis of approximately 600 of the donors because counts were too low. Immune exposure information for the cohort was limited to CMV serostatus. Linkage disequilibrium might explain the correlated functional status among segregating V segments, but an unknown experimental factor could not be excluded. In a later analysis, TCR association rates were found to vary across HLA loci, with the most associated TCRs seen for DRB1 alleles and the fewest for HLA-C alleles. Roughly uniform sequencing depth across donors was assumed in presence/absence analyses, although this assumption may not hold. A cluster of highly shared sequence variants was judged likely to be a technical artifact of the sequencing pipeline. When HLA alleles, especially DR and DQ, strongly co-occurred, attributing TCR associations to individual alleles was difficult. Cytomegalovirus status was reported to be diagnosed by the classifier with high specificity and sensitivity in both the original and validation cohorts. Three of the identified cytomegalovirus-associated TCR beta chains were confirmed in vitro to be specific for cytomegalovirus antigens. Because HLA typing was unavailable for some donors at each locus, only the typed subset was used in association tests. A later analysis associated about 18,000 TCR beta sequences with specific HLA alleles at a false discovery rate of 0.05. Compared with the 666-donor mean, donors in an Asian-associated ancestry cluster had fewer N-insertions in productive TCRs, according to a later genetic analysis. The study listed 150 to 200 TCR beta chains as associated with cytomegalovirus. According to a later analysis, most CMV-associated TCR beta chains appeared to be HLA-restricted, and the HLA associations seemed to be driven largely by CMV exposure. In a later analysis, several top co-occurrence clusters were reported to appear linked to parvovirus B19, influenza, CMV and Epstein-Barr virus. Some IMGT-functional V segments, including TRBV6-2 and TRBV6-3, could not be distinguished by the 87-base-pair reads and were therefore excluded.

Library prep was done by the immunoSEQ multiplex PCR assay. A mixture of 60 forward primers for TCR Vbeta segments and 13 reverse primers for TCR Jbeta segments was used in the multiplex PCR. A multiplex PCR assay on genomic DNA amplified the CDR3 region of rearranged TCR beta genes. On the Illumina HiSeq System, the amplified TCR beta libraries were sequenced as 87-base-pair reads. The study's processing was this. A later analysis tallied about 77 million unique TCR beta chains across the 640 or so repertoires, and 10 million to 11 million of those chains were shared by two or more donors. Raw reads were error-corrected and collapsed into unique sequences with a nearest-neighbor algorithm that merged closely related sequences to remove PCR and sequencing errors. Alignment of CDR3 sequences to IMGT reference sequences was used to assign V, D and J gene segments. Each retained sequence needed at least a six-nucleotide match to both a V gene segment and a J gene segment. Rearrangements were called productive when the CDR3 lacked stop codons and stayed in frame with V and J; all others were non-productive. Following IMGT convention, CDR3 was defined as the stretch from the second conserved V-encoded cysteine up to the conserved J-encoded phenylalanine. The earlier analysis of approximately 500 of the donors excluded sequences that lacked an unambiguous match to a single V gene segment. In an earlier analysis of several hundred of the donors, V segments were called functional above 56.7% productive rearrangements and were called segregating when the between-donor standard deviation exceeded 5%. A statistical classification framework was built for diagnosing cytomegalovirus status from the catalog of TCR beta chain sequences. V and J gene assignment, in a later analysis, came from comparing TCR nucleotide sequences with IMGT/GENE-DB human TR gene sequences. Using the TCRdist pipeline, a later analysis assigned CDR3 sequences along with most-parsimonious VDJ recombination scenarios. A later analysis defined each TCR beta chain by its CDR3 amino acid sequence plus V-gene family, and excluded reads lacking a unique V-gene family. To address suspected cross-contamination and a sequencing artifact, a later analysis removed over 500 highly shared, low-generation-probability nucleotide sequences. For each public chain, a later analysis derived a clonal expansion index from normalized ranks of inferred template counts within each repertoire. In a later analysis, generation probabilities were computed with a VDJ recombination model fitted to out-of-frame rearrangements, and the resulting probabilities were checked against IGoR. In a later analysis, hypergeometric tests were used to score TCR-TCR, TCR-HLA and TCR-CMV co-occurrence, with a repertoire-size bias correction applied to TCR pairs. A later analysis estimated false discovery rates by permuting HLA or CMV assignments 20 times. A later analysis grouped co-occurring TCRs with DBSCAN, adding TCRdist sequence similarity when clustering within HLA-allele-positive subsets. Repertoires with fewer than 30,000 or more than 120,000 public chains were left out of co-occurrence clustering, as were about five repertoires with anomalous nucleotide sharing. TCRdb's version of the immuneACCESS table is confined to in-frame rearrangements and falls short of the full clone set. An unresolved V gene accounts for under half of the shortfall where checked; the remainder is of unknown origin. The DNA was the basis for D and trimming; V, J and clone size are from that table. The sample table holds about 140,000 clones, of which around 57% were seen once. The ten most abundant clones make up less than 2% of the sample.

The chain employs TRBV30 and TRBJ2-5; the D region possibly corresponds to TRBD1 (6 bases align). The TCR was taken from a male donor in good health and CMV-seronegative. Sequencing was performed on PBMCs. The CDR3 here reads CAWRPRGLETQYF. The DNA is TGTGCCTGGAGGCCCAGGGGCTTAGAGACCCAGTACTTC.